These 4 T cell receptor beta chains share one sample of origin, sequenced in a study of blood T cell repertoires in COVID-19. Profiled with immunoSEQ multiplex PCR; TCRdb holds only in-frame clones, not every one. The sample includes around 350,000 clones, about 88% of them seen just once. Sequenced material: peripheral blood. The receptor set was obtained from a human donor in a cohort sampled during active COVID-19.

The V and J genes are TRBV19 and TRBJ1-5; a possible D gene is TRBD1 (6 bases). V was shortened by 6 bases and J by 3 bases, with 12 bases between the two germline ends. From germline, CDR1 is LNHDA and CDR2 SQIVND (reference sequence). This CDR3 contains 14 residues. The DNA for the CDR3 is TGTGCCAGTAGCACAACAGGGTCCAATCAGCCCCAGCATTTT. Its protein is CASSTTGSNQPQHF.

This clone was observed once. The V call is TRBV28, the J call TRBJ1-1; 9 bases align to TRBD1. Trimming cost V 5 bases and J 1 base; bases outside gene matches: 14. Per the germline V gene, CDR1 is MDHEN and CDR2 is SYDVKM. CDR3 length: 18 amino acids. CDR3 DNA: TGTGCCAGCAGTGTTCCGACAGGGGGAAATAGGGGGAACACTGAAGCTTTCTTT. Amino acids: CASSVPTGGNRGNTEAFF.

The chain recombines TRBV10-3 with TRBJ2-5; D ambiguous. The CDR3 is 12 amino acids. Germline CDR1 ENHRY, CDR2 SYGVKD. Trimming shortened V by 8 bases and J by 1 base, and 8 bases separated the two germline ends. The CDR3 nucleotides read TGTGCCATCGGAGAATTCCAAGAGACCCAGTACTTC. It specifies CAIGEFQETQYF.

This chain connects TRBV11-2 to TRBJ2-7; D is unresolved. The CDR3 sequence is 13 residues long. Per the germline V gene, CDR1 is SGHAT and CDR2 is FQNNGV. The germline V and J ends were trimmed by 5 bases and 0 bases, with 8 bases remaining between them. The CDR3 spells CASSTLSSYEQYF. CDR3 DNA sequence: TGTGCCAGCAGCACCCTCAGCTCCTACGAGCAGTACTTC.